The 29 T cell receptor beta chains below were found in one sample sequenced in a study of T cell responses to AZD1222 COVID-19 vaccine. The protocol was immunoSEQ multiplex PCR, while the TCRdb copy is restricted to in-frame clones and leaves out a portion. The top ten hold approximately 17% of the sample, which has 150,000 to 170,000 clones, roughly 90% seen once. Sequencing was performed on peripheral blood, taken on day 0 of AZD1222 vaccination. The source of these receptors is an adult in good health.

The chain recombines TRBV4-1 with TRBJ1-5; D is unclear. This CDR3 comprises 16 residues. CDR1 is MGHRA and CDR2 is YSYEKL in the germline V gene. Trimming took 0 bases from V and 4 from J, leaving 13 bases between them. The CDR3 region is CASSQEAYGLNQPQHF. Here the CDR3 DNA reads TGCGCCAGCAGCCAAGAAGCGTACGGGCTAAATCAGCCCCAGCATTTT.

The rearrangement uses TRBV20-1 and TRBJ1-2; D is unresolved. The V and J ends lost 3 bases and 6 bases respectively, with 17 bases between them. The CDR3 loop spans 14 amino acids. Germline V CDR1 and CDR2: DFQATT, SNEGSKA (reference sequence). CDR3 protein: CSASDADPSDGYTF. The CDR3 DNA reads as TGCAGTGCTAGTGACGCTGACCCCTCCGATGGCTACACCTTC.

CDR3 sequence: CASSSPGLAVYEQYF. The DNA of the CDR3 is TGTGCCAGCAGTTCCCCGGGACTAGCAGTCTACGAGCAGTACTTC. The chain combines TRBV27 with TRBJ2-7; 9 nucleotides line up with TRBD2. Germline CDR1 is MNHEY and CDR2 is SMNVEV (reference sequence). With V trimmed by 4 bases and J by 3 bases, 7 bases remained unmatched. This CDR3 is 15 amino acids long.

This clone has just a few counts. This chain connects TRBV19 to TRBJ1-2, with 9 bases matching TRBD1. With V trimmed by 4 bases and J by 6 bases, 12 bases remained unmatched. The CDR3 runs 16 residues. Germline V gene lookup returns CDR1 LNHDA and CDR2 SQIVND (reference sequence). The CDR3 region has the DNA TGTGCCAGTAGTAGCCCCACAGGGGGCTACGTGGATGGCTACACCTTC. This sequence encodes CASSSPTGGYVDGYTF.

V gene TRBV4-3 combines with J gene TRBJ1-1, with 7 positions matching TRBD1. The CDR3 sequence is 16 residues long. Germline V gene lookup returns CDR1 LGHNA and CDR2 YSLEER. With V trimmed by 1 base and J by 0 bases, 5 bases remained unmatched. The CDR3 DNA reads as TGCGCCAGCAGCCAAGCCCCTACAGGGGTGAACACTGAAGCTTTCTTT. As protein: CASSQAPTGVNTEAFF.

V is TRBV2 and J is TRBJ1-2; 7 bases are shared with TRBD1. CDR3 length: 14 residues. The germline V gene encodes CDR1 SNHLY and CDR2 FYNNEI. J was trimmed by 5 bases and V by 9 bases; bases with no gene match: 12. This CDR3 reads CASLGDSSFYGYTF. CDR3 DNA sequence: TGTGCCAGTTTAGGGGACAGTAGCTTTTATGGCTACACCTTC.

The chain couples TRBV5-1 to TRBJ2-1; D remains unclear. Trimming cost V 0 bases and J 8 bases, with 15 bases left between them. The CDR3 is made up of 15 amino acids. Per the germline V gene, CDR1 is SGHRS and CDR2 is YFSETQ. The chain's CDR3 is CASSLAFGMSDEQFF. Here the CDR3 DNA reads TGCGCCAGCAGCTTGGCCTTTGGGATGTCAGATGAGCAGTTCTTC. The variable domain in full, with the rest retrieved from reference TRBV5-1 and TRBJ2-1, is KAGVTQTPRYLIKTRGQQVTLSCSPISGHRSVSWYQQTPGQGLQFLFEYFSETQRNKGNFPGRFSGRQFSNSRSEMNVSTLELGDSALYLCASSLAFGMSDEQFFGPGTRLTVL.

The gene calls are TRBV7-3 and TRBJ2-2; D is unclear. CDR1 and CDR2 (germline): SGHTA, FQGTGA. The CDR3 is 11 residues long. Trimming left V 2 bases short and J 6 bases short, with 1 base between. The DNA of the CDR3 is TGTGCCAGCAGCTTATCCGGGGAGCTGTTTTTT. Encoded protein: CASSLSGELFF. Together with reference TRBV7-3 and TRBJ2-2, the CDR3 gives the full variable domain: GAGVSQTPSNKVTEKGKYVELRCDPISGHTALYWYRQSLGQGPEFLIYFQGTGAADDSGLPNDRFFAVRPEGSVSTLKIQRTERGDSAVYLCASSLSGELFFGEGSRLTVL.

This chain connects TRBV7-2 to TRBJ2-4, with 9 bases aligning to TRBD1. This CDR3 contains 17 residues. Germline CDR1 reads SGHTA; CDR2 reads FQGNSA. After removal of 5 bases from V and 3 bases from J, the junction contained 11 bases not matched to a gene. This chain's CDR3 is CASSVGQGAGSKNIQYF. CDR3 in DNA: TGTGCCAGCAGCGTGGGACAGGGCGCGGGTAGCAAAAACATTCAGTACTTC.

This clone was found a few times. The gene calls are TRBV3-1 (or the pseudogene TRBV3-2) and TRBJ2-3; D unresolved. This CDR3 has 11 amino acids. V lost 1 base to trimming and J lost 6 bases, with 2 bases between them. From germline, CDR1 is LGHDT and CDR2 YNNKEL (reference sequence). The DNA of the CDR3 is TGTGCCAGCAGCCAAGGGGATACGCAGTATTTT. Residues: CASSQGDTQYF.

The V and J genes are TRBV27 and TRBJ1-2; D might be TRBD1 (6 bases). Germline values: CDR1 MNHEY, CDR2 SMNVEV (reference sequence). Trimming left V 8 bases short and J 3 bases short, with 19 bases between. CDR3 length: 15 residues. CDR3 loop: CASGRGTLRDYGYTF. CDR3 DNA: TGTGCCAGCGGAAGGGGGACTCTGCGGGACTATGGCTACACCTTC.

Turning to this clone: Other nucleotide sequences in the sample specify the same CDR3. V gene TRBV27 combines with J gene TRBJ1-5; D unresolved. Deletions cut 6 bases from V and 1 base from J, with 10 bases between. This CDR3 has 14 amino acids. Germline V gives CDR1 MNHEY, CDR2 SMNVEV (reference sequence). CDR3 DNA sequence: TGTGCCAGCAGCCCTTGGGGAAGCAATCAGCCCCAGCATTTT. Amino acids: CASSPWGSNQPQHF.

This rearrangement joins TRBV5-1 to TRBJ2-2, with no clear D. The length of the CDR3 is 14 residues. V lost 5 bases and J lost 0, with 8 bases in between. The germline CDR1 and CDR2 sequences are SGHRS and YFSETQ. In DNA form, the CDR3 reads TGCGCCAGCAGAGGGTCCGCGAACACCGGGGAGCTGTTTTTT. It codes for CASRGSANTGELFF.

The chain carries TRBV12-3 or TRBV12-4 and TRBJ2-3; D gene uncertain. V lost 6 bases to trimming and J lost 0 bases, with 7 bases between them. The CDR3 loop spans 13 amino acids. The CDR3 protein is CASRTASTDTQYF. As DNA, the CDR3 is TGTGCCAGCAGGACCGCTAGCACAGATACGCAGTATTTT.

The chain employs TRBV28 and TRBJ1-1; 7 bases fit TRBD1. V trimming: 5 bases; J trimming: 0 bases; junction bases outside the gene matches: 9. The CDR3 contains 16 residues. Germline CDR1 and CDR2: MDHEN and SYDVKM. CDR3: CASSPRAGGMNTEAFF. CDR3 sequence (DNA): TGTGCCAGCAGTCCACGGGCAGGGGGGATGAACACTGAAGCTTTCTTT.

J is TRBJ1-2 and V is TRBV6-1; 7 positions agree with TRBD1. Germline assignment: CDR1 MNHNS and CDR2 SASEGT. CDR3 size: 14 residues. J lost 1 base, V lost 1 base, and 0 bases had no gene match. CDR3 nucleotides: TGTGCCAGCAGTGAAGGGGACAGTAACTATGGCTACACCTTC. Translated: CASSEGDSNYGYTF.

V gene TRBV3-1 (or the pseudogene TRBV3-2) combines with J gene TRBJ1-1; a weak D match, TRBD1 (5 bases). This CDR3 region has 15 residues. Germline V gene data show CDR1 as LGHDT and CDR2 as YNNKEL (reference sequence). V was shortened by 3 bases and J by 0 bases, with 11 bases between the two germline ends. Here the CDR3 reads CASSQRQTLNTEAFF. CDR3 sequence (DNA): TGTGCCAGCAGCCAGAGACAGACCCTGAACACTGAAGCTTTCTTT.

This clone turned up a few times. The chain links TRBV6-5 to TRBJ2-1; no reliable D call. This CDR3 spans 13 amino acids. Germline V gives CDR1 MNHEY, CDR2 SVGAGI. V shed 8 bases and J shed 5 bases, with 13 bases lying between them. The chain's CDR3 is CASSRSYHNEQFF. The CDR3 region has the DNA TGTGCCAGCTCCCGTAGCTACCACAATGAGCAGTTCTTC.

J is TRBJ1-2 and V is TRBV6-5, with D possibly matching TRBD1 (5 bases). The germline V gene has CDR1 MNHEY and CDR2 SVGAGI. CDR3 length: 14 amino acids. The V end lost 6 bases, the J end lost 0 bases, and 11 bases lay between the germline ends. The chain's CDR3 is CASSPDTTNYGYTF. The CDR3 DNA sequence: TGTGCCAGCAGCCCGGACACAACTAACTATGGCTACACCTTC.

The chain couples TRBV29-1 to TRBJ1-2; 9 bases are shared with TRBD1. The CDR3 has 14 amino acids. Trimming removed 0 bases from V and 8 bases from J; junction bases left unmatched: 7. Germline V gene sequence: CDR1 SQVTM, CDR2 ANQGSEA. The CDR3 protein is CSVEDSGQGYGYTF. Written as DNA, the CDR3 is TGCAGCGTTGAAGATTCGGGACAGGGTTACGGCTACACCTTC.

This chain uses TRBV2 with TRBJ2-4; TRBD1 matches at 7 bases. With 11 bases clipped from V and 6 bases from J, the junction kept 19 bases outside the gene matches. The CDR3 has 16 residues. Germline V CDR1 and CDR2: SNHLY, FYNNEI. CDR3 sequence: CAARTDRVGFRNIQYF. DNA for the CDR3: TGTGCCGCCAGGACCGACAGGGTCGGGTTCCGAAACATTCAGTACTTC.

This clone was found once. V gene TRBV7-9 combines with J gene TRBJ1-1, with D possibly being TRBD1 (5 bases). This CDR3 contains 13 residues. Germline V gene sequence: CDR1 SEHNR, CDR2 FQNEAQ (reference sequence). Trimming stripped 5 bases from V and 1 base from J, with 8 bases between. The CDR3 spells CASSTGTNTEAFF. The CDR3 DNA reads as TGTGCCAGCAGCACCGGGACGAACACTGAAGCTTTCTTT.

This chain joins TRBV11-2 and TRBJ2-2; tentatively, D is TRBD2 (6 bases). CDR1 and CDR2 (germline): SGHAT, FQNNGV. The CDR3 consists of 17 residues. Trimming cost V 7 bases and J 4 bases, with 22 bases left between them. The CDR3 protein is CASTQGGYSEGTGELFF. The CDR3 coding sequence is TGTGCCAGCACCCAGGGAGGTTATAGCGAGGGCACCGGGGAGCTGTTTTTT.

The chain recombines TRBV4-1 with TRBJ2-7; D ambiguous. Germline V lookup: CDR1 MGHRA, CDR2 YSYEKL. The CDR3 totals 15 residues. V lost 3 bases and J 5 bases, leaving 17 bases between the germline ends. The CDR3 here is CASSQSTGFANEQYF. The CDR3 DNA is TGCGCCAGCAGCCAGAGTACGGGTTTCGCCAACGAGCAGTACTTC.

This chain connects TRBV18 to TRBJ1-2; D may be TRBD1 (5 bases). Trimming stripped 3 bases from V and 1 base from J, with 6 bases between. The CDR3 extends over 13 amino acids. CDR1 is KGHSH and CDR2 is LQKENI in the germline V gene. Here the CDR3 reads CASSPDINYGYTF. The CDR3 DNA is TGTGCCAGCTCACCGGACATTAACTATGGCTACACCTTC.

The chain combines TRBV3-1 (or the pseudogene TRBV3-2) with TRBJ2-2; no clear D gene. The V end lost 1 base, the J end lost 7 bases, and 16 bases lay between the germline ends. This CDR3 has 16 amino acids. Germline-derived CDR1 and CDR2 are LGHDT and YNNKEL (reference sequence). CDR3 sequence: CASSQVPRPGHGELFF. Here the CDR3 DNA reads TGTGCCAGCAGCCAAGTCCCGCGTCCCGGTCACGGGGAGCTGTTTTTT.

This clone turned up a few times. This rearrangement joins TRBV11-3 to TRBJ2-3, with 7 bases matching TRBD2. Germline V gives CDR1 SGHNT, CDR2 YENEEA. This CDR3 contains 14 residues. Unmatched junction bases numbered 4, after V lost 4 bases and J lost 3 bases. The DNA of the CDR3 is TGTGCCAGCAGCTACGGGACTACAACAGATACGCAGTATTTT. Translated: CASSYGTTTDTQYF.

This chain links TRBV3-1 (or the pseudogene TRBV3-2) with TRBJ1-1; no clear D. This CDR3 has 14 residues. Per the germline V gene, CDR1 is LGHDT and CDR2 is YNNKEL (reference sequence). V was pared by 0 bases and J by 3 bases, with 8 bases between. CDR3 DNA: TGTGCCAGCAGCCAAGAAAGTGGGGACACTGAAGCTTTCTTT. Residues: CASSQESGDTEAFF.

The chain joins TRBV5-1 to TRBJ2-1; TRBD1 matches 10 bases. The CDR3 runs to 16 residues. V lost 1 base and J lost 9; bases outside the gene matches: 10. The V gene's germline CDR1 is SGHRS and CDR2 YFSETQ. This CDR3 is CASSLIGDRGFAEQFF. The DNA of the CDR3 is TGCGCCAGCAGCTTGATTGGGGACAGGGGTTTTGCTGAGCAGTTCTTC.